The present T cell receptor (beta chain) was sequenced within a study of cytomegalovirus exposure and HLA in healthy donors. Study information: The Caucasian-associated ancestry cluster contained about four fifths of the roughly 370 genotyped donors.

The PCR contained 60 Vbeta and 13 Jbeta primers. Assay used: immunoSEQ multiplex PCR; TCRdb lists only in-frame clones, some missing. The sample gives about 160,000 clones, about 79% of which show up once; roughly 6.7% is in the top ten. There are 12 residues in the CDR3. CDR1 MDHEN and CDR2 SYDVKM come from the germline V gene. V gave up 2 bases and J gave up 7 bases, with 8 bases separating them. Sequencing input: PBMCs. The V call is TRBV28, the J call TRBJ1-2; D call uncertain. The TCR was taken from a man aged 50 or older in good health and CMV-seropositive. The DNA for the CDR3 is TGTGCCAGCAGTTTAGTGGGAGTTGGCTACACCTTC. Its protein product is CASSLVGVGYTF.